The clone carrying this TCR beta chain was found once. Its antigen is not known. The data were taken from a study of T cell responses to AZD1222 COVID-19 vaccine. Turning to the study itself: Second-dose intervals of approximately 4 or approximately 12 weeks were pooled. General study findings and limits: With dominance at 160-218 and 743-854, vaccine-associated CD4 TCRs spanned spike.

This table comes from immunoSEQ multiplex PCR, and its TCRdb copy is limited to in-frame clones, with some not included. The sample carries about 100,000 clones, less than 90% recorded once. The CDR3 loop spans 14 amino acids. In germline, CDR1 is SEHNR, CDR2 FQNEAQ (reference sequence). V was clipped by 3 bases and J by 3 bases, with 9 bases between them. The chain carries TRBV7-9 and TRBJ1-5; TRBD1 is a possible D gene (5 bases). The specimen comprised peripheral blood, sampled on day 0 of AZD1222 vaccination. This clonotype was sampled from an adult in good health. CDR3 region: CASSFEGHNQPQHF. In nucleotides, the CDR3 is TGTGCCAGCAGCTTTGAAGGACACAATCAGCCCCAGCATTTT.